Only one count was recorded for the clone carrying this T cell receptor beta chain. Sequenced by immunoSEQ multiplex PCR; TCRdb stores in-frame clones only, minus some. The sample has a few hundred thousand clones, 80% to 90% seen once. The data are from a study of blood T cell repertoires in COVID-19. Overall study: Sample material is recorded as cDNA or gDNA derived from T cells, B-cell-depleted T cells, or PBMCs.

The sequenced sample consisted of PBMCs or T cells enriched from blood (not recorded which). The receptor comes from a woman younger than 35 who had recovered from COVID-19.

The CDR3: CASSQGPGAATEAFF. The CDR3 nucleotides read TGCGCCAGCAGCCAAGGACCTGGGGCGGCCACTGAAGCTTTCTTT. The gene calls are TRBV4-1 and TRBJ1-1; perhaps TRBD1 as D (5 bases). The CDR3 sequence is 15 residues long. CDR1 is MGHRA, CDR2 YSYEKL, per germline. Trimming cost V 1 base and J 4 bases, with 13 bases left between them.